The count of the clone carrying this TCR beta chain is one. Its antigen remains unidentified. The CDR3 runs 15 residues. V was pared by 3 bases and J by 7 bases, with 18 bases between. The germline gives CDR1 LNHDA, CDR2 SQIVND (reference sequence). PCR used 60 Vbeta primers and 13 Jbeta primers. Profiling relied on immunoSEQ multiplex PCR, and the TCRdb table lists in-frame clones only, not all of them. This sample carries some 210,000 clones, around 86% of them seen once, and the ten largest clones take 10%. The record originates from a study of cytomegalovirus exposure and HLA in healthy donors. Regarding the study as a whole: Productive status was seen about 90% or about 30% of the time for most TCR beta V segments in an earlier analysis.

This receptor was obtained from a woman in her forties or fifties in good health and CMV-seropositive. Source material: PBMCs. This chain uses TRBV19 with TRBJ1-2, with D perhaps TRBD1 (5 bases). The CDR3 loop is CASSMHRSSLGGYTF. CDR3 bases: TGTGCCAGTAGTATGCACAGGTCGTCGCTGGGTGGCTACACCTTC.